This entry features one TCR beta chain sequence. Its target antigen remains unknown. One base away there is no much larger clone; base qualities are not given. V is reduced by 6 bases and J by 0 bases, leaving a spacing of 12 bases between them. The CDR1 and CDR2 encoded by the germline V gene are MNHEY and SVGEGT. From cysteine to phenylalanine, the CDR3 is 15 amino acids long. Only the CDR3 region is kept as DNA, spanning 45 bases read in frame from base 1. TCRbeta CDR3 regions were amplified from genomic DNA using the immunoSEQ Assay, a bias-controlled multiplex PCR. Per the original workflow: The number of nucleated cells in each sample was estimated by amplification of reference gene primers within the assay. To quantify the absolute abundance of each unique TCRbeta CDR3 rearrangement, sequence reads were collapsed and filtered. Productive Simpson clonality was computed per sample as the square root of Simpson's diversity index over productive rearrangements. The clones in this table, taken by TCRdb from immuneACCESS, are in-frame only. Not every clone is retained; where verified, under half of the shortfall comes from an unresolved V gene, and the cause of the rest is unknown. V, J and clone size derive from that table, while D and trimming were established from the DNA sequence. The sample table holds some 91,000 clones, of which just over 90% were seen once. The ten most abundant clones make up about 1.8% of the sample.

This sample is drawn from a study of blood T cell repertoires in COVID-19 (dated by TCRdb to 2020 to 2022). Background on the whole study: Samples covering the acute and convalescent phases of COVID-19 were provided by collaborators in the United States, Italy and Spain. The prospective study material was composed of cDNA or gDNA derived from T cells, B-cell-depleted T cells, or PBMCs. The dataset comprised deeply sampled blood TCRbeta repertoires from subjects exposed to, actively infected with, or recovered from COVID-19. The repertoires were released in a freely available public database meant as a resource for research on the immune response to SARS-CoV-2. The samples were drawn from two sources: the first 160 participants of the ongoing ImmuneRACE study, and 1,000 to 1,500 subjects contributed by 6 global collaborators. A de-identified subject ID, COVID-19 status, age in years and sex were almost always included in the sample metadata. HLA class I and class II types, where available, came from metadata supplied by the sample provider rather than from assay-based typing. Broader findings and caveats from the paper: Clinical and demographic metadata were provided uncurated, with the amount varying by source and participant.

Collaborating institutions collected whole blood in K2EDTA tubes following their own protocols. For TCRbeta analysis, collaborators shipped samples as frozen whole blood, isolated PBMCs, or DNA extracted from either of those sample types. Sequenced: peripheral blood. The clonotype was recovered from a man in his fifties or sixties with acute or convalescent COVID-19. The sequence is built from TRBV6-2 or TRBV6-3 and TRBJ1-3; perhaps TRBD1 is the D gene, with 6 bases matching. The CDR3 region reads CASSNTGISGNTIYF. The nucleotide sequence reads TGTGCCAGCAGCAATACAGGGATCTCTGGAAACACCATATATTTT.